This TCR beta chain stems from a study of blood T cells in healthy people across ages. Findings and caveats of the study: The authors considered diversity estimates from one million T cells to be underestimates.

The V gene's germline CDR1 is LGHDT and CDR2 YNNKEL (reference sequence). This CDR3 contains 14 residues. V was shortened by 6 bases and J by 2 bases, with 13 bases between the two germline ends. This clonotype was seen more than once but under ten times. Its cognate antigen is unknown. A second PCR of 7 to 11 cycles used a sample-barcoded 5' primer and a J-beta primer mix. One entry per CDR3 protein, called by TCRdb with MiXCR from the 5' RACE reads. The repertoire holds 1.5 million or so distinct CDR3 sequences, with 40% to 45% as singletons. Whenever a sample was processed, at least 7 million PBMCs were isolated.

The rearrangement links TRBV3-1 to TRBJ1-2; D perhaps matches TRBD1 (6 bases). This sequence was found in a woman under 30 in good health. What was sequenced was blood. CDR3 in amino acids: CASRPTTGNYGYTF. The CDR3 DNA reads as TGTGCCAGCAGACCGACTACAGGGAACTATGGCTACACCTTC.